This TCR beta chain is from a study of blood T cell repertoires in COVID-19. The CDR3 loop spans 16 amino acids. The trim removed 4 bases at V and 3 bases at J, leaving 6 bases unmatched. Germline lookup yields CDR1 SGHTA and CDR2 FQGNSA. This table comes from immunoSEQ multiplex PCR, and its TCRdb copy is limited to in-frame clones, with some not included. The sample has approximately 260,000 clones; about 80% are singletons. The clonotype comes from a human donor in a cohort sampled during active COVID-19. Input material: peripheral blood. The V and J genes are TRBV7-2 and TRBJ2-1, with 10 bases fitting TRBD2. CDR3 bases: TGTGCCAGCAGCTCATTTGGACTAGCGGTCTACAATGAGCAGTTCTTC. Translation: CASSSFGLAVYNEQFF.